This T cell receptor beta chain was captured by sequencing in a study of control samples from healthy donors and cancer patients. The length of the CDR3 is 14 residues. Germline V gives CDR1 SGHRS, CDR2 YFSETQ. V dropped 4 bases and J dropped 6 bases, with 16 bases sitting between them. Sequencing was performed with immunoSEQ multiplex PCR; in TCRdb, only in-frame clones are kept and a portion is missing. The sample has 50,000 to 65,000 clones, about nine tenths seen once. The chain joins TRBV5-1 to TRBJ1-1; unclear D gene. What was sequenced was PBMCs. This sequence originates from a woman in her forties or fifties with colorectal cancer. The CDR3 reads CASSPWGSFAEAFF. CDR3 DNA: TGCGCCAGCAGCCCCTGGGGATCGTTCGCTGAAGCTTTCTTT. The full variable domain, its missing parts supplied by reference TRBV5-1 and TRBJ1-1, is KAGVTQTPRYLIKTRGQQVTLSCSPISGHRSVSWYQQTPGQGLQFLFEYFSETQRNKGNFPGRFSGRQFSNSRSEMNVSTLELGDSALYLCASSPWGSFAEAFFGQGTRLTVV.